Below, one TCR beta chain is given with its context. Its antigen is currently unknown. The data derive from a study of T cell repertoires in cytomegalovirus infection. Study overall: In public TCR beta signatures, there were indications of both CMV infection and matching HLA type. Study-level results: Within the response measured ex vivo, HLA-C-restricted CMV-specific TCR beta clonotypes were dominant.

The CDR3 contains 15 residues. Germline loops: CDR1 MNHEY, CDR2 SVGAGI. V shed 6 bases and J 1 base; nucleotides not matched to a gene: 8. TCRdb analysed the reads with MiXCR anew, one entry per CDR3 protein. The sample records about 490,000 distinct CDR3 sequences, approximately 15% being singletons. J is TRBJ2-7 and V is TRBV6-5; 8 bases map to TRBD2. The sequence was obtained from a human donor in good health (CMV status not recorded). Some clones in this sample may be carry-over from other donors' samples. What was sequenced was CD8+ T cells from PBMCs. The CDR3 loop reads CASRTGGGSSYEQYF. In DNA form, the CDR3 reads TGTGCCAGCAGAACCGGGGGGGGCTCATCCTACGAGCAGTACTTC.